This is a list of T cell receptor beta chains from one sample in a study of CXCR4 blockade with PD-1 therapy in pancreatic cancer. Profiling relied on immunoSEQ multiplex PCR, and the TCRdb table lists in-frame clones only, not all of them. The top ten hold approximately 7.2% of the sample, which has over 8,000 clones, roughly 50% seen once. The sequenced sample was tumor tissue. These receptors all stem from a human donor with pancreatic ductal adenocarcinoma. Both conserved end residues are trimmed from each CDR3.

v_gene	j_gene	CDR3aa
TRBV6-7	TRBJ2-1	ASSHLFGEQF
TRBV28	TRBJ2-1	ASSLARGNEQF
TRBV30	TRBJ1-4	AWSLIDQDEKLF
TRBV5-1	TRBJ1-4	ASSLEGDARGEKLF
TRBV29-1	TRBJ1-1	SVGGGTEAF
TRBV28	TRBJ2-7	AVTGTGYYEQY
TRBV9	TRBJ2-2	ASSARGQGRAGELF
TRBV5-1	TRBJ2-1	ASSTTALAGGPHNEQF
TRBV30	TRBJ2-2	AWSGGRVWAGELF
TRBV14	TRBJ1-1	ATGRQGANTEAF
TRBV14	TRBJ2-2	ASSQVSVGELF
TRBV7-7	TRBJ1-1	ASSLDSQGAMNTEAF
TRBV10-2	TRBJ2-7	ASRGLAESSYEQY
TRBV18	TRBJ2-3	ASSPASGIPDTQY
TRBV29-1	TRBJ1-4	SVADRRYNEKLF
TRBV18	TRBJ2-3	ASSPGQGADTQY
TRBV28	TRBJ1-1	ASSSRRGTEAF
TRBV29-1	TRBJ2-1	SVGQGAYEQF
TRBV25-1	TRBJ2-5	ASSEFGETQY
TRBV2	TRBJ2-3	ASRWGVTDTQY
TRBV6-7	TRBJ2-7	ASSYSTLGGNEQY
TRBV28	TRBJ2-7	ASSRGGSSYEQY
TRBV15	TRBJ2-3	ATSRDRRRIDTQY
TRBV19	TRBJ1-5	ASSWGGGSNQPQH
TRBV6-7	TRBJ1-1	ASSEALQGNTEAF
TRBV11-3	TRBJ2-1	ASSVLAGGYNEQF
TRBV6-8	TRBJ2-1	ASSYLGQGAREQF
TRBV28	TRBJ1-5	ASSLGVEPQH
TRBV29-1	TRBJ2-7	SVAPGFSYEQY
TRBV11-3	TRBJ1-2	ASSPQTGTGYGYT
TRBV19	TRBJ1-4	ASSNPGGAGEKLF
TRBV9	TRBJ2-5	ASSYARETQY
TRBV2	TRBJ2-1	ASSEEGWRNEQF
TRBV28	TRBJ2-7	AIDRGAPYEQY
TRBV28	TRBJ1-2	ASNWGPSGYGYT
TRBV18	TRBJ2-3	ASTPRQASSTDTQY
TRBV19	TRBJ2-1	ASSARGPNNEQF
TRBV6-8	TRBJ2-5	ASSGGLAGGGETQY
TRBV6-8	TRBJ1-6	ASGGRNYNSPLH
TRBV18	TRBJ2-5	ASSRGRWETQY
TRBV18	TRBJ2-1	ASSPAQTLYNEQF
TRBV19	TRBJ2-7	ASSIEGTGLYEQY
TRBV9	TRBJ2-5	ASISGREETQY
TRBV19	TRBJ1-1	ASSTPDRAIDTEAF
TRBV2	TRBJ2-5	ASSVGNSGGHETQY
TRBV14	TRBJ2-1	ASSQESHSSYNEQF
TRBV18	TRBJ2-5	ASSRGLAGGGETQY
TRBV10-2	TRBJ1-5	ASSDLGQGDQPQH
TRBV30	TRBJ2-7	AWSPDRLSYEQY
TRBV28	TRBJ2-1	AEVLTSCPTSFHEQF
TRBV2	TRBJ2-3	ASSLASTDTQY
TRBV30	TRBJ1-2	AWSAGGDGYT
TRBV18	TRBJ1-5	ASSEQGDQPQH